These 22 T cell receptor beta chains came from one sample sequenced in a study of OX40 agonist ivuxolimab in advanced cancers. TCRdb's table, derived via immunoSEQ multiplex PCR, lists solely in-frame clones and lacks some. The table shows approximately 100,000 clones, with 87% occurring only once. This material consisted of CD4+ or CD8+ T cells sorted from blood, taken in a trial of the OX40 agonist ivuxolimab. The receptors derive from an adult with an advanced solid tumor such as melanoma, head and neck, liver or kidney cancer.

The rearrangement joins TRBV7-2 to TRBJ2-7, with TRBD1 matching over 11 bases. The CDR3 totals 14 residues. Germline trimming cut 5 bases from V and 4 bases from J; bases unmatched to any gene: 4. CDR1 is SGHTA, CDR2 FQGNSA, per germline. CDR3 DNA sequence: TGTGCCAGCAGCCAGGGACAGGGGGTTTACGAGCAGTACTTC. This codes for CASSQGQGVYEQYF.

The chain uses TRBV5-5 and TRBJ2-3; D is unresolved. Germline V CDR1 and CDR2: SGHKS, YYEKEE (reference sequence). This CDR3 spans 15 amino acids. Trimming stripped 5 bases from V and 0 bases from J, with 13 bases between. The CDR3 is CASRDGRSSTDTQYF. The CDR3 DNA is TGTGCCAGCAGAGATGGCAGATCCAGCACAGATACGCAGTATTTT.

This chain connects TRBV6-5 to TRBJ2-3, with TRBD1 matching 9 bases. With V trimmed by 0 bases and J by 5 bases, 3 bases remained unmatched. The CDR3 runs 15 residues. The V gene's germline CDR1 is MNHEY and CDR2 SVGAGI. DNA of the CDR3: TGTGCCAGCAGTTACTCTAACAGGGGGCGAGATACGCAGTATTTT. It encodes CASSYSNRGRDTQYF.

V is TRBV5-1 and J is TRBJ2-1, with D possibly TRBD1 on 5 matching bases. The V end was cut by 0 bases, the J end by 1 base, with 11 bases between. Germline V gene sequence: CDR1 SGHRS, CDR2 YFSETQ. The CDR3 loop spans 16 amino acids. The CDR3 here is CASSLEAGRSYNEQFF. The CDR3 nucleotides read TGCGCCAGCAGCTTGGAGGCAGGGCGGTCCTACAATGAGCAGTTCTTC.

The CDR3 region is CASSITGYNEQFF. The CDR3, as DNA: TGTGCCAGTAGTATAACAGGGTACAATGAGCAGTTCTTC. The rearrangement links TRBV19 to TRBJ2-1, with a possible D match to TRBD1 (6 bases). There are 13 residues in the CDR3. The ends were cut back, 2 bases at V and 4 bases at J, with 6 bases in the middle. Germline CDR1 is LNHDA and CDR2 is SQIVND (reference sequence).

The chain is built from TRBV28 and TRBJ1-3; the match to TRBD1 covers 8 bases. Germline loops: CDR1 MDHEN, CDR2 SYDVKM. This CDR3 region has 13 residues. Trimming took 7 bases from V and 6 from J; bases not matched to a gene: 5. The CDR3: CASMVQGANTIYF. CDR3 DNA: TGTGCCAGCATGGTCCAGGGGGCAAACACCATATATTTT.

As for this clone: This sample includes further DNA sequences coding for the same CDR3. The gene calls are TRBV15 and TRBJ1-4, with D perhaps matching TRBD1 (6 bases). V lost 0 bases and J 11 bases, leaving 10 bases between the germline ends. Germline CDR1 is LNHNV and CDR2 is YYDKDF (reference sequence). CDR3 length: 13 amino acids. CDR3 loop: CATSRDAGEKLFF. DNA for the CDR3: TGTGCCACCAGCAGAGATGCAGGGGAGAAACTGTTTTTT.

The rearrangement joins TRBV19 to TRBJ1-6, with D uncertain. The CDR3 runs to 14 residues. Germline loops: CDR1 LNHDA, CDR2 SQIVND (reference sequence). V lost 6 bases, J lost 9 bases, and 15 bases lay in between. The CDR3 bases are TGTGCCAGTAGCCGGGCGGAATGGGGTTCACCCCTCCACTTT. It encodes CASSRAEWGSPLHF.

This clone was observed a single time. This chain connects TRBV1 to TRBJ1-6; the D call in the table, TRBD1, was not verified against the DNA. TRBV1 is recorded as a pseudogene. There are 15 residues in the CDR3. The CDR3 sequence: CTRSLRQGHNSPLHF. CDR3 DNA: TGCACCAGATCACTTCGACAGGGCCATAATTCACCCCTCCACTTT.

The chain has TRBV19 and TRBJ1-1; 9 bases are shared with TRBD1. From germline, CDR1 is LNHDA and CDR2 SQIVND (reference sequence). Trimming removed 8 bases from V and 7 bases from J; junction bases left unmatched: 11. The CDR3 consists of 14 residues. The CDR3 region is CASFRTGAKIEAFF. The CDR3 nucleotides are TGTGCCAGTTTCCGGACAGGGGCTAAGATTGAAGCTTTCTTT.

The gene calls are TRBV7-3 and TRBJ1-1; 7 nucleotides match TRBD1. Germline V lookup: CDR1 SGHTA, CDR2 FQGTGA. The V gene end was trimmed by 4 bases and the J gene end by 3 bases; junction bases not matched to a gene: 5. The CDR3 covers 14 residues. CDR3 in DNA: TGTGCCAGCAGCTCGGGACAGTGGGACACTGAAGCTTTCTTT. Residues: CASSSGQWDTEAFF.

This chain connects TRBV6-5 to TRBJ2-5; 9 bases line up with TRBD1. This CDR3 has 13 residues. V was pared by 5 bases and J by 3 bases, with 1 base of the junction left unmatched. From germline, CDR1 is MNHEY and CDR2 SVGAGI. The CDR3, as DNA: TGTGCCAGCAGTCGGGACAGGGAAGAGACCCAGTACTTC. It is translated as CASSRDREETQYF.

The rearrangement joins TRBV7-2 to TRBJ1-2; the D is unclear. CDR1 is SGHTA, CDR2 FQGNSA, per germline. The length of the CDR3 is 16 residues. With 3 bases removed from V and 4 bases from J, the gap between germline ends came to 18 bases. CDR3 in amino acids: CASSFPAGGPSYGYTF. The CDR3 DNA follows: TGTGCCAGCAGCTTCCCCGCGGGAGGCCCCAGCTATGGCTACACCTTC.

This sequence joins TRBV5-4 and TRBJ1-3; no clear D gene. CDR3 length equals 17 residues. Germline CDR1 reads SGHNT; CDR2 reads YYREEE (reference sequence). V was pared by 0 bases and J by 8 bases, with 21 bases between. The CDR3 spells CASSLAGGSAFGDTIYF. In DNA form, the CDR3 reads TGTGCCAGCAGCTTGGCTGGCGGCTCTGCCTTCGGAGACACCATATATTTT.

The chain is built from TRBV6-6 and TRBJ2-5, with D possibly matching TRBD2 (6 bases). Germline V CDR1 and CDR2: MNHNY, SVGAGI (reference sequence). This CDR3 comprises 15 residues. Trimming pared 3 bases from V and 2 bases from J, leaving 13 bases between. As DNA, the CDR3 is TGTGCCAGCAGTTATAGAAGGGCGGGACAAGAGACCCAGTACTTC. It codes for CASSYRRAGQETQYF.

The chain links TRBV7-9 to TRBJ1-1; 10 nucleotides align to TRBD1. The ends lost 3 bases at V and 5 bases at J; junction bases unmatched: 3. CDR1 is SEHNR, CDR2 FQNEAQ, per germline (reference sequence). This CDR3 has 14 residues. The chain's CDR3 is CASSFSDRGTEAFF. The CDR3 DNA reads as TGTGCCAGCAGCTTCTCGGACAGGGGGACTGAAGCTTTCTTT.

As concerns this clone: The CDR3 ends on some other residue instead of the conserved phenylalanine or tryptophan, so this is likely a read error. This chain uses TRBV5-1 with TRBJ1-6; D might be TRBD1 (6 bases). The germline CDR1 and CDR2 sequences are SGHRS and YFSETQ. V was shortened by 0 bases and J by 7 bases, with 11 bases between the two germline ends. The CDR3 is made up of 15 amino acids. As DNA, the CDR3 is TGCGCCAGCAGCTTGGAGGGGGGGTGGAATTCACCCCTCCACCTT. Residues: CASSLEGGWNSPLHL.

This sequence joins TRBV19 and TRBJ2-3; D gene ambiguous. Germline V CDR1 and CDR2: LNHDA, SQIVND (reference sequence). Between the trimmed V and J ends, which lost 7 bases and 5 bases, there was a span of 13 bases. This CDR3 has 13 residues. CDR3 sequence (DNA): TGTGCCAGTACCTCGGGCTGGGGAGATACGCAGTATTTT. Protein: CASTSGWGDTQYF.

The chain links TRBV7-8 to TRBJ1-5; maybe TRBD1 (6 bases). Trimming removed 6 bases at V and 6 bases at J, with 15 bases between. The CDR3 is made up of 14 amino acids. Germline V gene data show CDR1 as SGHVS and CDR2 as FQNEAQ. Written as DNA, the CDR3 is TGTGCCAGCAGTTTGGGGGGGGGCGGTCAGCCCCAGCATTTT. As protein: CASSLGGGGQPQHF. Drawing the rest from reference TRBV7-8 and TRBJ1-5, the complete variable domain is GAGVSQSPRYKVAKRGQDVALRCDPISGHVSLFWYQQALGQGPEFLTYFQNEAQLDKSGLPSDRFFAERPEGSVSTLKIQRTQQEDSAVYLCASSLGGGGQPQHFGDGTRLSIL.

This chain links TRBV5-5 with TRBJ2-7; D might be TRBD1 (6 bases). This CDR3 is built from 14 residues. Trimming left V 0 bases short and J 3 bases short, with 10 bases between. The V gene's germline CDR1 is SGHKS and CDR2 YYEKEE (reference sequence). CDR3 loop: CASSLVQGSYEQYF. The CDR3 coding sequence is TGTGCCAGCAGCTTGGTGCAGGGGAGCTACGAGCAGTACTTC.

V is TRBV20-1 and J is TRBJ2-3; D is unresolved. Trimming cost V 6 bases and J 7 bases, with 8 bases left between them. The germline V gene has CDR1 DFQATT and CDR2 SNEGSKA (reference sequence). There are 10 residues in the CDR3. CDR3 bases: TGCAGTGCGCTAGACTATACGCAGTATTTT. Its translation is CSALDYTQYF.

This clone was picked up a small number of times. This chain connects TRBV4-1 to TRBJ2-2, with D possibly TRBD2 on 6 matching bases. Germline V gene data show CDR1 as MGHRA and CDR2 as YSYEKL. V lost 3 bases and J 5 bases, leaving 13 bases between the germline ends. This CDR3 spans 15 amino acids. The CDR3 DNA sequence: TGCGCCAGCAGCCAGGGGGGTGGTAGAACCGGGGAGCTGTTTTTT. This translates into CASSQGGGRTGELFF.